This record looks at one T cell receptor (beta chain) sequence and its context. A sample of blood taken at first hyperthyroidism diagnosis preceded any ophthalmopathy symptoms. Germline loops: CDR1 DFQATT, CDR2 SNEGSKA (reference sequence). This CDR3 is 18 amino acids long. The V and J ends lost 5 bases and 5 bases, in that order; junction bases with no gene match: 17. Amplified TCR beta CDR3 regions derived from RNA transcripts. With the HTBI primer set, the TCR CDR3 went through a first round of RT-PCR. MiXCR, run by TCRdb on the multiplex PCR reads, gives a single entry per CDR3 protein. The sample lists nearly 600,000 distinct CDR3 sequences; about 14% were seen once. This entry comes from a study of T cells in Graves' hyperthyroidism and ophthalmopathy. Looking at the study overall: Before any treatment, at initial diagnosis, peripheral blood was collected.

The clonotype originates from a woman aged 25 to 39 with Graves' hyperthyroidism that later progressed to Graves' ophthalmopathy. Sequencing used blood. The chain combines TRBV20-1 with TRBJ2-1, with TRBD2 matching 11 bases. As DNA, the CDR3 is TGCAGTGCTGCTCCGGGACTAGCGGCGCACCCACAAGACAATGAGCAGTTCTTC. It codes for CSAAPGLAAHPQDNEQFF.